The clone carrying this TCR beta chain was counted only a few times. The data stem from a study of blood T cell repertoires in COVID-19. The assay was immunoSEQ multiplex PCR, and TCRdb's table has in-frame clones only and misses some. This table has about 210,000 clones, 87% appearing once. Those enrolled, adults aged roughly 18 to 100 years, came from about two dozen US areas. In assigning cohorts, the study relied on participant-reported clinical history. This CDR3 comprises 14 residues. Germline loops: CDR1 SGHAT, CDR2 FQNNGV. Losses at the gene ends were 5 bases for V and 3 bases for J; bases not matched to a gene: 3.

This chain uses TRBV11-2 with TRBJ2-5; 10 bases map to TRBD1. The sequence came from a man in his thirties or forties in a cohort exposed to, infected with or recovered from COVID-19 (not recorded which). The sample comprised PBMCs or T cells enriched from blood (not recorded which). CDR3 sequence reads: CASSQTGGEETQYF. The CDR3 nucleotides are TGTGCCAGCAGCCAGACAGGGGGCGAAGAGACCCAGTACTTC.